One and the same sample provided the 4 T cell receptor beta chains below, sequenced in a study of blood T cell repertoires in COVID-19. Method: immunoSEQ multiplex PCR; TCRdb's copy keeps in-frame clones and lacks some. The repertoire holds roughly 220,000 clones, with about four fifths as singletons. The sample comprised peripheral blood. The receptors originated from a woman aged 80 or over with COVID-19, enrolled during active disease.

CDR3 sequence (DNA): TGTGCCAGCAGTAACAGGGGGGTATCTGGAAACACCATATATTTT. Protein product: CASSNRGVSGNTIYF. The V call is TRBV6-6, the J call TRBJ1-3; TRBD1 matches at 8 bases. Germline CDR1 reads MNHNY; CDR2 reads SVGAGI (reference sequence). Unmatched junction bases numbered 4, after V lost 5 bases and J lost 1 base. The CDR3 covers 15 residues.

The V call is TRBV10-3, the J call TRBJ1-6, with D possibly TRBD1 on 6 matching bases. The CDR3 consists of 17 residues. Trimming took off 4 bases at V and 0 bases at J, with 13 bases between the two ends. Germline V gives CDR1 ENHRY, CDR2 SYGVKD. The CDR3 DNA is TGTGCCATCAGTGCACAACAGGGTAGCTCCTATAATTCACCCCTCCACTTT. Its protein product is CAISAQQGSSYNSPLHF.

The gene calls are TRBV6-5 and TRBJ1-6; tentative D call: TRBD1 (6 bases). Looked up from germline, CDR1 is MNHEY and CDR2 is SVGAGI. V was clipped by 6 bases and J by 11 bases, with 17 bases between them. The CDR3 has 14 amino acids. The CDR3 spells CASSTDPTGTPLHF. In nucleotides, the CDR3 is TGTGCCAGCAGCACCGACCCAACAGGGACACCCCTCCACTTT.

This chain joins TRBV7-9 and TRBJ1-2; D may be TRBD1 (5 bases). V was pared by 1 base and J by 4 bases, with 16 bases between. This CDR3 spans 16 amino acids. The germline V gene has CDR1 SEHNR and CDR2 FQNEAQ (reference sequence). The CDR3 DNA is TGTGCCAGCAGCTTAGGGTCGGGGGTATCCCTCTATGGCTACACCTTC. Translating gives CASSLGSGVSLYGYTF. The full variable domain, with the rest looked up from reference TRBV7-9 and TRBJ1-2, is DTGVSQNPRHKITKRGQNVTFRCDPISEHNRLYWYRQTLGQGPEFLTYFQNEAQLEKSRLLSDRFSAERPKGSFSTLEIQRTEQGDSAMYLCASSLGSGVSLYGYTFGSGTRLTVV.